This T cell receptor beta chain was sequenced during a study of identical twins. This clonotype was found many times. TCRdb itself ran the 5' RACE reads through MiXCR, one entry per CDR3 protein. Of hundreds of thousands of distinct CDR3 sequences listed, about 7% are singletons. CDR1 is MDHEN and CDR2 is SYDVKM in the germline V gene. V gave up 1 base and J gave up 5 bases; unmatched junction bases: 10. The CDR3 loop spans 16 amino acids. This sample also appeared in a second study, on yellow fever vaccine responses in identical twins.

This chain joins TRBV28 and TRBJ2-7; 8 bases map to TRBD2. The TCR was taken from a woman under 30 in good health. The sequencing sample was made of memory (CD45RO+) T cells sorted from blood. CDR3 coding DNA: TGTGCCAGCAGTTTATATTCCGGCGGGAGGTCCCACGAGCAGTACTTC. It codes for CASSLYSGGRSHEQYF. The full variable domain, rest sourced from reference TRBV28 and TRBJ2-7, is DVKVTQSSRYLVKRTGEKVFLECVQDMDHENMFWYRQDPGLGLRLIYFSYDVKMKEKGDIPEGYSVSREKKERFSLILESASTNQTSMYLCASSLYSGGRSHEQYFGPGTRLTVT.